This T cell receptor beta chain was identified in a study of vaccination effects on CD4 cells after COVID-19. Findings of the study overall: Clonal contraction was marked in infection- and vaccine-induced clones late after vaccination.

Sequencing used immunoSEQ multiplex PCR; TCRdb keeps in-frame clones, though not all of them. The table lists 45,000 or so clones, just over 70% of them singletons. Trimming took 1 base from V and 1 from J, leaving 4 bases between them. Germline CDR1 is SGHNT and CDR2 is YENEEA. The CDR3 runs to 13 residues. Concerning this clone: The antigen is unknown.

It was after approximately 11 days of culture that CD4+ T cells were isolated. Each participant was given two doses of one vaccine (BNT162b2 or mRNA-1273). The material was CD4+ T cells from PBMCs cultured without peptide, obtained after COVID-19 vaccination. The chain employs TRBV11-3 and TRBJ1-1; D is unresolved. The source of this sequence is a human donor who received a COVID-19 vaccine. CDR3 loop: CASSLGSNTEAFF. The CDR3 DNA reads TGTGCCAGCAGCTTAGGCTCGAACACTGAAGCTTTCTTT.